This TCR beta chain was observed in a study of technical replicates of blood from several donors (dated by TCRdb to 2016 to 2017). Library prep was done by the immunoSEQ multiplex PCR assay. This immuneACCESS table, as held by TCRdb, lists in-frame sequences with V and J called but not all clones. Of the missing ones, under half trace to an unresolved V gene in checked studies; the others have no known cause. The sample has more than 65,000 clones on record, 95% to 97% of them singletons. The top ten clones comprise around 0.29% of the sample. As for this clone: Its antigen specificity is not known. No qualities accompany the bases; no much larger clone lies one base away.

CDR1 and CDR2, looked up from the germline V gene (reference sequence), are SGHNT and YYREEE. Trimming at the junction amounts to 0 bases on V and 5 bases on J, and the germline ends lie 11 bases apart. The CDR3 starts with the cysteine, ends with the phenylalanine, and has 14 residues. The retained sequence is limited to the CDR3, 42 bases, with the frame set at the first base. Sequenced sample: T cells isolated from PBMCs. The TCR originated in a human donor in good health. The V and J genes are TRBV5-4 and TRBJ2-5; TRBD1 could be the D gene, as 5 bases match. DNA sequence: TGTGCCAGCAGCTTGGCGTCAGGGATGGAGACCCAGTACTTC. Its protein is CASSLASGMETQYF. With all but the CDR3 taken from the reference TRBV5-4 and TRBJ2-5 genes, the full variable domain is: ETGVTQSPTHLIKTRGQQVTLRCSSQSGHNTVSWYQQALGQGPQFIFQYYREEENGRGNFPPRFSGLQFPNYSSELNVNALELDDSALYLCASSLASGMETQYFGPGTRLLVL.